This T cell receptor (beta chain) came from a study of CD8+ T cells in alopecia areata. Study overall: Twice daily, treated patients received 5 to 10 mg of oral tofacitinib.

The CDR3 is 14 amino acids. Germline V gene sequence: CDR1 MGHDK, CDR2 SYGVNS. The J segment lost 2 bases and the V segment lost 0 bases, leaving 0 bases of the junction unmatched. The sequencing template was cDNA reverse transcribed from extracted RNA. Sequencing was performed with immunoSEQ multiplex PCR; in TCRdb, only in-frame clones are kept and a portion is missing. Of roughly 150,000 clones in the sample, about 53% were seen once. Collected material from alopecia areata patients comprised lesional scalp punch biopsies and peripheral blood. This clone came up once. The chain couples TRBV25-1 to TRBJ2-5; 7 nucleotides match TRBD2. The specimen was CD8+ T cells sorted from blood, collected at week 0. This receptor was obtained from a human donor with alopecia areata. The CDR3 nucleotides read TGTGCCAGCAGTGAATACGGGGGGCAAGAGACCCAGTACTTC. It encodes CASSEYGGQETQYF.